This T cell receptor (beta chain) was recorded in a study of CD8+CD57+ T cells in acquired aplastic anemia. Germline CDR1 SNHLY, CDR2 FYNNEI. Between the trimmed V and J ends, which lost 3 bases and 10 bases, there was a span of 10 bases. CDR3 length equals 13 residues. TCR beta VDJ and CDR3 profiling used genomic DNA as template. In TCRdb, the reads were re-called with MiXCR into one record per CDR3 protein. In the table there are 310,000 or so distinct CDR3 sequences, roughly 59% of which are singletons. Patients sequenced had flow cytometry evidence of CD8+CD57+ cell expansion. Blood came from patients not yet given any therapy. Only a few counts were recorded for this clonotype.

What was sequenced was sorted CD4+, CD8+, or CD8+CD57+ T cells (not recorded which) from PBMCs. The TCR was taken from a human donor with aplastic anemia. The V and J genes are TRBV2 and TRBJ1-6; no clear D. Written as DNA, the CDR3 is TGTGCCAGCAGTGAGGCGGGGTGGTCACCCCTCCACTTT. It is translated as CASSEAGWSPLHF.